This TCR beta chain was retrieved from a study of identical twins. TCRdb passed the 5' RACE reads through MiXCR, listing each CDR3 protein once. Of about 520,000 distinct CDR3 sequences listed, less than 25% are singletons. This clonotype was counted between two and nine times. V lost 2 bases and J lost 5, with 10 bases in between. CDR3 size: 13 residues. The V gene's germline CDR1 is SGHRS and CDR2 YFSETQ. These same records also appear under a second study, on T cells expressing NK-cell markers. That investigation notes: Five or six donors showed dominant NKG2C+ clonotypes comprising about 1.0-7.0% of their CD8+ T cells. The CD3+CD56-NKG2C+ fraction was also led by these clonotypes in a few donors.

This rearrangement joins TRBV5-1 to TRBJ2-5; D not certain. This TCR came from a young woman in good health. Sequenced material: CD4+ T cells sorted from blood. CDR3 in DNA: TGCGCCAGCAGCTTCCTCCAAGGGGAGACCCAGTACTTC. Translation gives CASSFLQGETQYF.